These T cell receptor beta chains were read from a single sample in a study of cytomegalovirus exposure and HLA in healthy donors. Clones were read by immunoSEQ multiplex PCR, and TCRdb kept only the in-frame ones, dropping some. The sample shows about 130,000 clones, approximately 84% of them seen only once. Source material: PBMCs. Receptors originate from a man aged 25 to 45 in good health and CMV-seropositive. The conserved cysteine and the conserved F or W are not part of the CDR3 here. The listing skips clone size in some rows; elsewhere it reads once, few, many or a size class.

J gene: TRBJ1-1
V gene: TRBV18
clone size: NA
CDR3 protein: ASSLSIEDTEAF

J gene: TRBJ1-5
V gene: TRBV10-2
clone size: few
CDR3 protein: ASSDLDRGLGQPQH

J gene: TRBJ2-1
V gene: TRBV2
clone size: once
CDR3 protein: ASSPLAAGTSYNEQF

J gene: TRBJ2-3
V gene: TRBV6-1
clone size: NA
CDR3 protein: ASSDGRSTDTQY

J gene: TRBJ2-7
V gene: TRBV7-2
clone size: NA
CDR3 protein: ASSPTGHHEQY

J gene: TRBJ2-5
V gene: TRBV11-2
clone size: NA
CDR3 protein: ASSSRKASLHQETQY

J gene: TRBJ2-1
V gene: TRBV7-2
clone size: NA
CDR3 protein: ASSGRGREQF

J gene: TRBJ2-3
V gene: TRBV7-2
clone size: NA
CDR3 protein: ASSLTGLATDTQY

J gene: TRBJ2-7
V gene: TRBV7-9
clone size: NA
CDR3 protein: ASRGTFSYEQY

J gene: TRBJ1-2
V gene: TRBV2
clone size: NA
CDR3 protein: ASDRENYGYT

J gene: TRBJ2-3
V gene: TRBV9
clone size: NA
CDR3 protein: ASSVSWTSGTDTQY

J gene: TRBJ2-7
V gene: TRBV7-2
clone size: NA
CDR3 protein: ASSVTGRSYEQY

J gene: TRBJ2-1
V gene: TRBV9
clone size: NA
CDR3 protein: ASSVTLSSYNEQF

J gene: TRBJ2-1
V gene: TRBV10-1
clone size: NA
CDR3 protein: ASSESGLEHNEQF

J gene: TRBJ1-2
V gene: TRBV25-1
clone size: once
CDR3 protein: ASSGGGTGANYGYT

J gene: TRBJ2-7
V gene: TRBV5-1
clone size: few
CDR3 protein: ASTGLLSGEQY

J gene: TRBJ1-2
V gene: TRBV28
clone size: NA
CDR3 protein: ASSKTVGGYT

J gene: TRBJ1-5
V gene: TRBV7-2
clone size: NA
CDR3 protein: ASSLALTGTQH

J gene: TRBJ2-3
V gene: TRBV7-6
clone size: NA
CDR3 protein: ASSLISASSTDTQY

J gene: TRBJ2-2
V gene: TRBV4-2
clone size: NA
CDR3 protein: ASSPTSGALGTGELF

J gene: TRBJ1-3
V gene: TRBV30
clone size: NA
CDR3 protein: AWGQGLSGNTIY

J gene: TRBJ2-2
V gene: TRBV7-2
clone size: NA
CDR3 protein: ASSRPVTGELF

J gene: TRBJ2-7
V gene: TRBV7-2
clone size: NA
CDR3 protein: ASSLGSGGIYEQY

J gene: TRBJ2-1
V gene: TRBV19
clone size: once
CDR3 protein: ASSSETSGIYSYNEQF

J gene: TRBJ1-1
V gene: TRBV5-1
clone size: NA
CDR3 protein: ASSLGGGGRMNTEAF

J gene: TRBJ2-7
V gene: TRBV4-3
clone size: NA
CDR3 protein: ASSQDTGGAYEQY

J gene: TRBJ2-5
V gene: TRBV28
clone size: NA
CDR3 protein: ASSLGGGQETQY

J gene: TRBJ2-5
V gene: TRBV29-1
clone size: NA
CDR3 protein: SVDGTGEEGVPAETQY

J gene: TRBJ1-1
V gene: TRBV9
clone size: NA
CDR3 protein: ASSTRGRGNPLGTEAF

J gene: TRBJ2-2
V gene: TRBV9
clone size: NA
CDR3 protein: ASSDDRGSTGELF

J gene: TRBJ2-2
V gene: TRBV9
clone size: NA
CDR3 protein: ASSVGRGYGGELF

J gene: TRBJ2-7
V gene: TRBV18
clone size: few
CDR3 protein: ASSRGISYEQY